This TCR beta chain is drawn from a study of post-analysis software for immune sequencing data. CDR3 size: 16 residues. V was pared by 0 bases and J by 3 bases, with 4 bases of the junction left unmatched. Germline CDR1 is SGHRS and CDR2 is YFSETQ. Study-wide results and limits: Clustering by F measure revealed strong co-clustering among samples prepared together in one batch. Several TRBV segments, TRBV5-6, TRBV5-1 and TRBV20-1 among them, were found more frequent in patients than controls.

The library was made from cDNA and included unique molecular identifiers. One entry per CDR3 protein, called by TCRdb with MiXCR from the PCR reads. Among approximately 180,000 distinct CDR3 sequences listed, around 30% were seen once. This clonotype was seen many times. Its matching antigen is unknown. This sequence originates from a girl aged 5 to 17 with multiple sclerosis. V is TRBV5-1 and J is TRBJ2-1; TRBD2 agrees at 9 bases. Specimen: blood. The CDR3 sequence is CASSLGVTSGYNEQFF. The CDR3 DNA sequence: TGCGCCAGCAGCTTGGGGGTGACTAGCGGCTACAATGAGCAGTTCTTC.